This T cell receptor beta chain was found in a study of control samples from healthy donors and cancer patients. In germline, CDR1 is SGHAT, CDR2 FQNNGV. This CDR3 has 14 residues. V was pared by 3 bases and J by 7 bases, with 13 bases between. Libraries were prepared by immunoSEQ multiplex PCR; TCRdb keeps only in-frame clonotypes and omits some of them. The sample carries around 33,000 clones, approximately 86% recorded once. Sequencing was carried out using PBMCs. The chain recombines TRBV11-2 with TRBJ2-1, with D possibly called TRBD1 or TRBD2 (6 bases each). This TCR came from a woman aged 40-49 years with lung cancer. CDR3 coding DNA: TGTGCCAGCAGCTTGGGGGGCTTATCGAATGAGCAGTTCTTC. Its protein product is CASSLGGLSNEQFF.